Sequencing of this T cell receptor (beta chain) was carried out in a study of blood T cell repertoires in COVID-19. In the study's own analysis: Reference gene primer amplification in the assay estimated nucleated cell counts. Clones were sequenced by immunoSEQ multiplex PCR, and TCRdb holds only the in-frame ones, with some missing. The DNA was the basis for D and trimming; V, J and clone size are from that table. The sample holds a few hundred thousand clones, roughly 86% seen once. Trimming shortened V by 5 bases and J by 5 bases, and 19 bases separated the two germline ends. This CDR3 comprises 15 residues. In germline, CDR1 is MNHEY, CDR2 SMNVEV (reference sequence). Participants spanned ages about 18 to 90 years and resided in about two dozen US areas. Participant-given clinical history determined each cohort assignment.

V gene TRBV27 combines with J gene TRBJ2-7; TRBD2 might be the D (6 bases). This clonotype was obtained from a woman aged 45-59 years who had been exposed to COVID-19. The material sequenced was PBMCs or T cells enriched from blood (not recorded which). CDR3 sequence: CASSPRPRGFNEQYF. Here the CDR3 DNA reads TGTGCCAGCAGTCCCCGACCCCGGGGGTTTAACGAGCAGTACTTC.